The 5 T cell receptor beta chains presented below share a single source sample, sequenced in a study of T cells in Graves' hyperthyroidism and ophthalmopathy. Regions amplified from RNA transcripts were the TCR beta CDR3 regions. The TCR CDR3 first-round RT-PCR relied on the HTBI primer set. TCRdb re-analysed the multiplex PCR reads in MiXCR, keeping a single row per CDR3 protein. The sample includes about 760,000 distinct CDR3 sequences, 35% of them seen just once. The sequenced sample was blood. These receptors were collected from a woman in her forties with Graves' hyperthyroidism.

The CDR3 loop is CSVELTTGELFF. The CDR3 nucleotides are TGCAGCGTTGAACTCACGACAGGGGAGCTGTTTTTT. The chain uses TRBV29-1 and TRBJ2-2; no firm D call. The CDR3 covers 12 residues. Trimming removed 2 bases from V and 8 bases from J, with 9 bases in between. From germline, CDR1 is SQVTM and CDR2 ANQGSEA.

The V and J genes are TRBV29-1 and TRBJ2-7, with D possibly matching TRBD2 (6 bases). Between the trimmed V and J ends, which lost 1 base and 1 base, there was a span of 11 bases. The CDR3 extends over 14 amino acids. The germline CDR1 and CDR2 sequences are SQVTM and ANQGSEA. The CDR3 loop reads CSVEGGLGSYEQYF. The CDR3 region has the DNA TGCAGCGTTGAAGGGGGACTTGGATCCTACGAGCAGTACTTC.

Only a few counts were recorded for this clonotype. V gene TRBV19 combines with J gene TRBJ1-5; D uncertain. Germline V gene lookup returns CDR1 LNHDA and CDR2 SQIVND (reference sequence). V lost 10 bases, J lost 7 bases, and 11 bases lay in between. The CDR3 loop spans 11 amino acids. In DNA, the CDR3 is TGTGCCACCGGCCCGGGGCAGCCCCAGCATTTT. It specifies CATGPGQPQHF.

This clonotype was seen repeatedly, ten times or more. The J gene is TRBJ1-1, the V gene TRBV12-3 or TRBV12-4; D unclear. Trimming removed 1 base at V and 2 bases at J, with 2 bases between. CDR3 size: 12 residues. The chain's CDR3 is CASSLDNTEAFF. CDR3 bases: TGTGCCAGCAGTTTAGACAACACTGAAGCTTTCTTT.

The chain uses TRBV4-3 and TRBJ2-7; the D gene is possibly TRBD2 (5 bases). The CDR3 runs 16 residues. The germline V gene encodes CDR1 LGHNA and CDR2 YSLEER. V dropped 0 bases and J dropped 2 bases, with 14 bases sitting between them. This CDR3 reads CASSQEIEGLPYEQYF. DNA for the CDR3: TGCGCCAGCAGCCAAGAAATAGAGGGTTTACCCTACGAGCAGTACTTC.